This entry lists 30 T cell receptor beta chains sequenced from one sample in a study of T cells in women clearing cervical HPV infection. Sequencing was performed with immunoSEQ multiplex PCR; in TCRdb, only in-frame clones are kept and a portion is missing. The listing contains about 40,000 clones. Input material: blood buffy coat. These TCRs come from a woman aged 18 to 75 with a cervical HPV16 infection that either progressed to CIN3+ or cleared (not recorded which).

Points on this clone: The read halts 3 residues ahead of the CDR3 end, with the missing end drawn from the germline J gene. The chain combines TRBV5-4 with TRBJ1-2, with D maybe TRBD1 (6 bases). CDR1 is SGHNT, CDR2 YYREEE, per germline (reference sequence). The CDR3 is made up of 15 amino acids. With 0 bases removed from V and 0 bases from J, the gap between germline ends came to 9 bases. The CDR3 is CASSLDRVTNYGYTF. The DNA read from the CDR3 is TGTGCCAGCAGCTTGGACAGGGTAACTAACTATGGC.

On this clone itself: Read data end 3 residues before the CDR3 end; the end is taken from the germline J gene. The V and J genes are TRBV20-1 and TRBJ2-2; a weak D match, TRBD2 (5 bases). This CDR3 is 14 amino acids long. The germline V gene encodes CDR1 DFQATT and CDR2 SNEGSKA (reference sequence). The CDR3 sequence is CSARGPMTNEKLFF. The CDR3 bases that were read are TGCAGTGCTAGAGGTCCGATGACTAATGAAAAG.

Regarding this clone: Read data end 3 residues before the CDR3 end; the end is taken from the germline J gene. This rearrangement joins TRBV19 to TRBJ2-2; D gene uncertain. Trimming cost V 6 bases and J 5 bases, with 16 bases left between them. The length of the CDR3 is 15 residues. Germline V gene data show CDR1 as LNHDA and CDR2 as SQIVND (reference sequence). The covered CDR3 bases are TGTGCCAGTAGGTCCCCAGAAGCCAGGACCGGGGAG. It specifies CASRSPEARTGE. The entire CDR3 is CASRSPEARTGELFF.

Worth noting for this clone: The read terminates 3 residues before the CDR3 end, so the remaining end is supplied by the germline J gene. The V gene is TRBV30, the J gene TRBJ2-5; the D gene is possibly TRBD2 (6 bases). Per germline, CDR1 GTSNPN and CDR2 SVGIG (reference sequence). The V end lost 2 bases, the J end lost 2 bases, and 18 bases lay between the germline ends. This CDR3 is built from 16 residues. The CDR3 is CAWSRRRVRAQETQYF. The DNA read from the CDR3 is TGTGCCTGGAGTAGGAGGAGGGTGCGGGCTCAAGAGACC.

Points on this clone: The CDR3 is cut off 3 residues early in the read; its end comes from the germline J gene. The chain has TRBV5-5 and TRBJ2-7; a weak D match, TRBD2 (6 bases). Germline assignment: CDR1 SGHKS and CDR2 YYEKEE (reference sequence). CDR3 length: 13 amino acids. Trimming pared 3 bases from V and 4 bases from J, leaving 11 bases between. The CDR3 region is CASSSGTVYEQYF. The DNA read from the CDR3 is TGTGCCAGCAGCTCCGGGACTGTTTACGAG.

Concerning this clone: Read coverage stops 3 residues before the CDR3 terminus; the germline J gene supplies the remainder. This chain links TRBV7-2 with TRBJ1-2, with D hard to call. Trimming left V 5 bases short and J 4 bases short, with 11 bases between. CDR1 and CDR2 from the germline V gene are SGHTA and FQGNSA. There are 13 residues in the CDR3. CDR3 loop: CASSRGHFYGYTF. The sequenced part of the CDR3 DNA is TGTGCCAGCAGCAGAGGCCATTTCTATGGC.

Worth noting for this clone: The read ends 3 residues shy of where the CDR3 ends; the end is completed using the germline J gene. The chain couples TRBV7-6 to TRBJ2-2; D call uncertain. The CDR3 spans 12 residues. V was trimmed by 5 bases and J by 4 bases, leaving 5 bases between them. The germline V gene has CDR1 SGHVS and CDR2 FNYEAQ. This CDR3 is CASSPPTGELFF. The DNA read from the CDR3 is TGTGCCAGCAGCCCTCCCACCGGGGAG.

On this clone itself: The read is 3 residues too short to cover the CDR3 end, so that end is filled in from the germline J gene. The chain employs TRBV19 and TRBJ2-7, with TRBD1 identical over 8 bases. Trimming took 5 bases from V and 6 from J; bases not matched to a gene: 9. CDR1 is LNHDA, CDR2 SQIVND, per germline (reference sequence). The CDR3 totals 14 residues. CDR3 DNA, as far as it was read: TGTGCCAGTAGTCTGGGACAGGATTCGTCCGAG. Its protein product is CASSLGQDSSE. The whole CDR3 sequence is CASSLGQDSSEQYF.

In regard to this clone: The read ends 3 residues shy of where the CDR3 ends; the end is completed using the germline J gene. The chain is built from TRBV29-1 and TRBJ2-7; no clear D gene. Trimming took 7 bases from V and 3 from J, leaving 19 bases between them. The CDR3 extends over 14 amino acids. Per the germline V gene, CDR1 is SQVTM and CDR2 is ANQGSEA. This CDR3 is CSANQPKLGYEQYF. CDR3 bases read: TGCAGCGCGAATCAACCGAAACTCGGCTACGAG.

As to this clone: The read ends 3 residues shy of where the CDR3 ends; the end is completed using the germline J gene. The chain links TRBV11-1 to TRBJ2-1; 12 bases map to TRBD2. After removal of 4 bases from V and 3 bases from J, the junction contained 1 base not matched to a gene. CDR3 length: 15 amino acids. Germline V gene data show CDR1 as SGHAT and CDR2 as FQDESV (reference sequence). The CDR3 loop reads CASSWTSGDYNEQFF. The CDR3 DNA, read in part, is TGTGCCAGCAGCTGGACTAGCGGGGACTACAATGAG.

CDR3 protein: CSARDQDTFYGYTF. Incomplete CDR3 DNA: TGCAGTGCTAGAGATCAGGACACATTCTATGGC. The genes are TRBV20-1 and TRBJ1-2; D might be TRBD1 (5 bases). The read falls 3 residues short of the CDR3 end, and the missing part is taken from the germline J gene. The germline V gene encodes CDR1 DFQATT and CDR2 SNEGSKA (reference sequence). The CDR3 has 14 residues. Trimming cost V 0 bases and J 4 bases, with 12 bases left between them.

Points on this clone: With the read ending 3 residues before the CDR3 end, the germline J gene is used to fill in that end. The gene calls are TRBV29-1 and TRBJ2-7; a weak D match, TRBD1 (5 bases). CDR1 and CDR2 from the germline V gene are SQVTM and ANQGSEA. The germline V and J ends were trimmed by 6 bases and 4 bases, with 19 bases remaining between them. The CDR3 runs to 14 residues. The CDR3 sequence: CSVTSDRVRYEQYF. The CDR3 DNA, read in part, is TGCAGCGTGACCTCAGACAGAGTTAGGTACGAG.

A note on this clone: The missing CDR3 end, 3 residues past where the read stops, is filled in from the germline J gene. V is TRBV5-5 and J is TRBJ2-7; 10 bases map to TRBD1. The germline CDR1 and CDR2 sequences are SGHKS and YYEKEE (reference sequence). This CDR3 is built from 15 residues. V shed 4 bases, J shed 5 bases, and the junction held 9 bases outside the gene matches. The DNA read from the CDR3 is TGTGCCAGCAGCGTAGGACAGGGGGTAATGGACGAG. Translated, it gives CASSVGQGVMDE. The CDR3 in full is CASSVGQGVMDEQYF.

On this clone itself: With the read ending 3 residues before the CDR3 end, the germline J gene is used to fill in that end. V and J are TRBV5-4 and TRBJ2-2; D call uncertain. This CDR3 has 15 amino acids. V gave up 0 bases and J gave up 0 bases, with 6 bases separating them. Germline loops: CDR1 SGHNT, CDR2 YYREEE (reference sequence). CDR3 in amino acids: CASSLDLANTGELFF. The part of the CDR3 DNA that was read is TGTGCCAGCAGCTTGGATCTAGCGAACACCGGGGAG.

About this clone itself: The read falls 3 residues short of the CDR3 end, and the missing part is taken from the germline J gene. The chain links TRBV2 to TRBJ2-5; 12 bases map to TRBD1. V lost 4 bases and J lost 5; bases outside the gene matches: 2. CDR1 and CDR2 (germline): SNHLY, FYNNEI. The CDR3 runs to 14 residues. CDR3 sequence: CASSGDRGRETQYF. The part of the CDR3 DNA that was read is TGTGCCAGCAGTGGGGACAGGGGGCGGGAGACC. The full variable domain, its missing parts supplied by reference TRBV2 and TRBJ2-5, is EPEVTQTPSHQVTQMGQEVILRCVPISNHLYFYWYRQILGQKVEFLVSFYNNEISEKSEIFDDQFSVERPDGSNFTLKIRSTKLEDSAMYFCASSGDRGRETQYFGPGTRLLVL.

With respect to this clone: The read falls 3 residues short of the CDR3 end, and the missing part is taken from the germline J gene. The chain links TRBV7-2 to TRBJ2-1; TRBD1 might be the D (6 bases). The CDR3 extends over 13 amino acids. Trimming shortened V by 4 bases and J by 7 bases, and 11 bases separated the two germline ends. From germline, CDR1 is SGHTA and CDR2 FQGNSA. The covered CDR3 bases are TGTGCCAGCAGCTCACCTAGGGGGAATGAG. Residues: CASSSPRGNE. The whole CDR3 sequence reads CASSSPRGNEQFF.

To note about this clone: The read ends 3 residues early relative to the CDR3; the germline J gene fills the gap. The chain combines TRBV19 with TRBJ2-3; 7 bases are a match to TRBD2. Trimming took 5 bases from V and 3 from J; bases not matched to a gene: 5. CDR1 LNHDA and CDR2 SQIVND come from the germline V gene (reference sequence). The CDR3 totals 14 residues. CDR3 DNA (partial): TGTGCCAGTAGTTCGCTAGCGGTAACAGATACG. Translated, it gives CASSSLAVTDT. The entire CDR3 sequence reads CASSSLAVTDTQYF.

A note on this clone: The missing CDR3 end, 3 residues past where the read stops, is filled in from the germline J gene. V is TRBV7-9 and J is TRBJ1-2; 9 positions agree with TRBD1. The CDR3 has 14 residues. The germline gives CDR1 SEHNR, CDR2 FQNEAQ (reference sequence). Trimming took 1 base from V and 4 from J; bases not matched to a gene: 1. The CDR3 region is CASSLGTGVYGYTF. Partial CDR3 DNA: TGTGCCAGCAGCTTAGGGACAGGGGTCTATGGC.

Notes on this clone: From the germline J gene comes the end of the CDR3, since the read stops 3 residues before it. This chain joins TRBV5-1 and TRBJ1-2; TRBD1 might be the D (6 bases). This CDR3 is 14 amino acids long. Germline CDR1 and CDR2: SGHRS and YFSETQ. The V gene lost 4 bases and the J gene lost 7 bases, with 17 bases spanning the gap. CDR3 sequence reads: CASSLLTGLGGYTF. The DNA read from the CDR3 is TGCGCCAGCAGCCTTCTTACAGGGCTGGGTGGC.

This clone counts as medium-sized by frequency. The DNA ends 3 residues before the CDR3 does, and the rest of the CDR3 is filled in from the germline J gene. The chain joins TRBV12-5 to TRBJ2-1; D is undetermined. V gave up 7 bases and J gave up 4 bases, with 5 bases separating them. The germline V gene encodes CDR1 LGHNT and CDR2 FRNRAP. The length of the CDR3 is 11 residues. The DNA read from the CDR3 is TGTGCTAGTGAACTTTACAATGAG. The encoded protein is CASELYNE. In full, the CDR3 reads CASELYNEQFF.

Remarks on this clone: With the read ending 3 residues before the CDR3 end, the germline J gene is used to fill in that end. J is TRBJ2-4 and V is TRBV13, with 10 bases that match TRBD1. The germline CDR1 and CDR2 sequences are PRHDT and FYEKMQ (reference sequence). V was clipped by 4 bases and J by 3 bases; unmatched bases: 6. This CDR3 is built from 16 residues. CDR3 bases read: TGTGCCAGCAGCTCAACGACAGGGGGCCTCAAAAACATT. Residues: CASSSTTGGLKNI. In full, the CDR3 is CASSSTTGGLKNIQYF.

About this clone itself: One junction end disagrees with the germline gene, perhaps due to a read error. Read data end 3 residues before the CDR3 end; the end is taken from the germline J gene. The sample holds other DNA sequences that translate to the same CDR3. The gene calls are TRBV7-9 and TRBJ1-3; 7 positions agree with TRBD1. Germline V lookup: CDR1 SEHNR, CDR2 FQNEAQ (reference sequence). CDR3 length: 14 residues. Partial CDR3 DNA: TGTGCCAGCAGCTTAGAACAGGGGCGAAACACG. Protein product: CASSLEQGRNT. The full CDR3 protein is CASSLEQGRNTIYF.

Details on this clone: The DNA ends 3 residues before the CDR3 does, and the rest of the CDR3 is filled in from the germline J gene. The chain joins TRBV19 to TRBJ1-1; 7 bases line up with TRBD1. V shed 3 bases and J 2 bases; nucleotides not matched to a gene: 3. The CDR3 extends over 14 amino acids. Germline CDR1 reads LNHDA; CDR2 reads SQIVND (reference sequence). CDR3 bases read: TGTGCCAGTAGTATCCGACAGGGAAACACTGAA. Its translation: CASSIRQGNTE. The whole CDR3 sequence reads CASSIRQGNTEAFF.

A note on this clone: The read ends 3 residues before the CDR3 terminus; that terminus is restored from the germline J gene. This sequence joins TRBV19 and TRBJ2-1, with 11 positions matching TRBD2. CDR3 length: 15 residues. Trimming took 6 bases from V and 3 from J; bases not matched to a gene: 4. The germline CDR1 and CDR2 sequences are LNHDA and SQIVND (reference sequence). The CDR3 bases that were read are TGTGCCAGTAGCAAAGGGACTAGCGGCTACAATGAG. It encodes CASSKGTSGYNE. The whole CDR3 is CASSKGTSGYNEQFF.

On this clone itself: The sequenced fragment ends 3 residues before the CDR3 boundary, so the rest is inferred from the germline J gene. The chain carries TRBV30 and TRBJ2-7, with 7 bases that match TRBD1. The CDR3 covers 15 residues. The junction had 13 bases not matched to a gene; V was cut back by 3 bases and J by 5 bases. Germline V gene data show CDR1 as GTSNPN and CDR2 as SVGIG (reference sequence). The CDR3 is CAWRLSGTEDHEQYF. Incomplete CDR3 DNA: TGTGCCTGGAGACTGTCCGGGACAGAGGACCACGAG.

Note on this clone: The read falls 3 residues short of the CDR3 end, and the missing part is taken from the germline J gene. This sequence joins TRBV7-9 and TRBJ2-2; weak D call: TRBD1 (5 bases). Per the germline V gene, CDR1 is SEHNR and CDR2 is FQNEAQ (reference sequence). The CDR3 runs to 14 residues. CDR3 bases read: TGTGCCAGCAGCCGCCCCTCTGGGGCCAACGTG. Residues: CASSRPSGANV. The CDR3 reads in full as CASSRPSGANVLFF.

About this clone: The read is 3 residues too short to cover the CDR3 end, so that end is filled in from the germline J gene. The chain couples TRBV5-5 to TRBJ1-4; D gene uncertain. The germline V gene has CDR1 SGHKS and CDR2 YYEKEE (reference sequence). The CDR3 has 12 amino acids. V was cut by 0 bases and J by 6 bases, with 3 bases left in between. The CDR3 DNA, read in part, is TGTGCCAGCAGCTTGGTCGATGAAAAA. As protein: CASSLVDEK. In full, the CDR3 reads CASSLVDEKLFF.

With regard to this clone: The read finishes 3 residues shy of the CDR3 end, and the germline J gene is used to complete it. This chain connects TRBV2 to TRBJ2-4; a weak D match, TRBD1 (6 bases). The germline gives CDR1 SNHLY, CDR2 FYNNEI. This CDR3 comprises 12 residues. The CDR3 bases that were read are TGTGCCAGCGAGGGGACACCTATTGGT. This encodes CASEGTPIG. The complete CDR3 reads CASEGTPIGQYF.

Remarks on this clone: Coverage ceases 3 residues before the CDR3 finishes, and the germline J gene fills in the end. The genes are TRBV28 and TRBJ1-1, with D unresolved. CDR3 length: 16 residues. Looked up from germline, CDR1 is MDHEN and CDR2 is SYDVKM. V shed 5 bases and J shed 1 base, with 17 bases lying between them. CDR3 bases read: TGTGCCAGCAGTATTGGATCAGGCCGTTGGAACACTGAA. The encoded protein is CASSIGSGRWNTE. The entire CDR3 reads CASSIGSGRWNTEAFF. The full variable domain, rest sourced from reference TRBV28 and TRBJ1-1, is DVKVTQSSRYLVKRTGEKVFLECVQDMDHENMFWYRQDPGLGLRLIYFSYDVKMKEKGDIPEGYSVSREKKERFSLILESASTNQTSMYLCASSIGSGRWNTEAFFGQGTRLTVV.

Its frequency marks this clone as medium-sized. The CDR3 DNA, read in part, is TGTGCCAGTAGTAAGGGCCACAGAGATACG. Amino acid sequence: CASSKGHRDT. Given in full, the CDR3 is CASSKGHRDTQYF. This sequence joins TRBV19 and TRBJ2-3, with no clear D. Read coverage stops 3 residues before the CDR3 terminus; the germline J gene supplies the remainder. The germline V gene has CDR1 LNHDA and CDR2 SQIVND (reference sequence). With 4 bases removed from V and 5 bases from J, the gap between germline ends came to 10 bases. CDR3 size: 13 residues.